This TCR beta chain was captured by sequencing in a study of T cells in Graves' hyperthyroidism and ophthalmopathy. Authors of the study amplified TCR beta CDR3 regions from RNA transcripts. HTBI primers drove first-round RT-PCR of the TCR CDR3. Each CDR3 protein is one row after TCRdb ran MiXCR on the multiplex PCR reads. The sample includes about 420,000 distinct CDR3 sequences, 15% to 18% seen only once; the top ten take approximately 8%. A patient was excluded if there was uncontrolled infection, other autoimmune disease, pregnancy or lactation. General study points: Most expanded thyroid clonotypes above 0.001 recurred in blood. From stable hyperthyroidism, ophthalmopathy was set apart by a 13 V-J model.

The CDR3 runs to 13 residues. Trimming left V 0 bases short and J 7 bases short, with 7 bases between. From germline, CDR1 is SGHRS and CDR2 YFSETQ. There are many counts of this clonotype. Antigen unknown. The genes are TRBV5-1 and TRBJ2-2, with D hard to call. The sequenced sample consisted of blood. This clonotype originated in a woman aged 18-30 years with Graves' hyperthyroidism. The CDR3 nucleotides read TGCGCCAGCAGCTTGGGGGCAGGCGGGGAGCTGTTTTTT. Translation: CASSLGAGGELFF.